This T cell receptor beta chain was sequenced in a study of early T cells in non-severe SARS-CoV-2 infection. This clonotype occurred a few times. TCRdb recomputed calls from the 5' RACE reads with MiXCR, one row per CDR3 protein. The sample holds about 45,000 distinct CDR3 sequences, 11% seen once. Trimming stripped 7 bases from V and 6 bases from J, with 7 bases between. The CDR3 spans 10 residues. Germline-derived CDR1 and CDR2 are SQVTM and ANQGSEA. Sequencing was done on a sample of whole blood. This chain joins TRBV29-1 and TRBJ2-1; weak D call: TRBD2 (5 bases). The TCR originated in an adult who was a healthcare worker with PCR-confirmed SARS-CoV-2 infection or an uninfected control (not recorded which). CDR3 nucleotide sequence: TGCAGCGCCGGACTCAATGAGCAGTTCTTC. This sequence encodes CSAGLNEQFF.